The 15 T cell receptor beta chains presented below share a single source sample, sequenced in a study of identical twins. A single record per CDR3 protein comes from TCRdb applying MiXCR to the 5' RACE reads. Of about 530,000 distinct CDR3 sequences in the sample, roughly 15% are singletons; the top ten hold less than 0.5%. Separately, the same data were catalogued under a study of yellow fever vaccine responses in identical twins.

The sequenced sample consisted of CD4+ T cells sorted from blood. The receptors here all came from a woman aged 18-29 years in good health.

The chain employs TRBV2 and TRBJ1-1; 7 bases are shared with TRBD1. V gave up 7 bases and J gave up 1 base; unmatched junction bases: 6. The CDR3 contains 14 residues. Germline assignment: CDR1 SNHLY and CDR2 FYNNEI. The CDR3, as DNA: TGTGCCAGCAACAACAGGGGCCAGAACACTGAAGCTTTCTTT. It yields the protein CASNNRGQNTEAFF.

V gene TRBV7-9 combines with J gene TRBJ2-1; TRBD2 aligns across 9 bases. Unmatched junction bases numbered 4, after V lost 5 bases and J lost 2 bases. This CDR3 has 15 residues. Germline lookup yields CDR1 SEHNR and CDR2 FQNEAQ (reference sequence). The CDR3 DNA sequence: TGTGCCAGCAGCGCACTAGCGGGCCCCTACAATGAGCAGTTCTTC. Residues: CASSALAGPYNEQFF.

In this sample, this clonotype turned up a few times. This rearrangement joins TRBV12-3 or TRBV12-4 to TRBJ2-1; D may match TRBD1 or TRBD2 (5 bases each). CDR3 size: 13 residues. Deletions cut 7 bases from V and 5 bases from J, with 12 bases between. This CDR3 reads CASTSRGDNEQFF. The CDR3 DNA reads as TGTGCCAGCACCTCTAGGGGAGACAATGAGCAGTTCTTC.

The chain links TRBV3-1 to TRBJ2-7; D uncertain. Per the germline V gene, CDR1 is LGHDT and CDR2 is YNNKEL (reference sequence). The CDR3 spans 13 residues. V lost 4 bases to trimming and J lost 0 bases, with 7 bases between them. The CDR3 loop is CASSPGNSYEQYV. The CDR3 DNA sequence: TGTGCCAGCAGCCCGGGCAACTCCTACGAGCAGTACGTC.

This clonotype appeared a few times. The chain couples TRBV3-1 to TRBJ2-4; 11 bases are shared with TRBD2. The CDR3 extends over 20 amino acids. Germline lookup yields CDR1 LGHDT and CDR2 YNNKEL (reference sequence). V shed 4 bases, J shed 0 bases, and the junction held 14 bases outside the gene matches. This CDR3 is CASSRSGLADSKVAKNIQYF. Here the CDR3 DNA reads TGTGCCAGCAGCCGATCGGGACTAGCGGACTCAAAAGTAGCCAAAAACATTCAGTACTTC.

This clonotype has more than one count but fewer than ten. This rearrangement joins TRBV6-1 to TRBJ2-2; the D is unclear. The CDR3 loop spans 13 amino acids. The ends were cut back, 8 bases at V and 0 bases at J, with 7 bases in the middle. In germline, CDR1 is MNHNS, CDR2 SASEGT. The CDR3 is CASHPANTGELFF. CDR3 sequence (DNA): TGTGCCAGCCATCCCGCGAACACCGGGGAGCTGTTTTTT.

This clonotype has just a few counts. The chain couples TRBV2 to TRBJ2-7, with TRBD2 identical over 9 bases. Trimming cost V 4 bases and J 6 bases; bases outside gene matches: 10. CDR1 SNHLY and CDR2 FYNNEI come from the germline V gene. The CDR3 covers 15 residues. CDR3 protein: CASSGLADISSEQYF. CDR3 nucleotides: TGTGCCAGCAGTGGACTAGCGGACATCTCTAGCGAGCAGTACTTC.

The chain links TRBV29-1 to TRBJ2-3; 12 bases align to TRBD2. Trimming took 4 bases from V and 5 from J; bases not matched to a gene: 7. This CDR3 comprises 15 residues. The germline V gene encodes CDR1 SQVTM and CDR2 ANQGSEA. The CDR3 reads CSVAETSGREDTQYF. The CDR3 DNA reads as TGCAGCGTTGCTGAGACTAGCGGGAGAGAAGATACGCAGTATTTT.

This clonotype was seen a single time. This rearrangement joins TRBV20-1 to TRBJ2-2, with 7 bases matching TRBD2. The CDR3 extends over 14 amino acids. Germline trimming cut 4 bases from V and 4 bases from J; bases unmatched to any gene: 6. CDR1 DFQATT and CDR2 SNEGSKA come from the germline V gene (reference sequence). CDR3 nucleotides: TGCAGTGCTACCCTCGGGGGGAGCACCGGGGAGCTGTTTTTT. The encoded protein is CSATLGGSTGELFF.

In this sample, this clonotype turned up a few times. The gene calls are TRBV5-1 and TRBJ2-1; D possibly matches TRBD1 or TRBD2 (5 bases each). Germline V gene sequence: CDR1 SGHRS, CDR2 YFSETQ. This CDR3 has 15 residues. V was shortened by 1 base and J by 4 bases, with 12 bases between the two germline ends. This CDR3 reads CASSLRGEIYNEQFF. The CDR3 DNA is TGCGCCAGCAGCTTGAGAGGGGAGATTTACAATGAGCAGTTCTTC.

This clonotype was seen once. The chain couples TRBV5-5 to TRBJ2-1; 12 positions match TRBD2. The CDR3 runs to 16 residues. The germline CDR1 and CDR2 sequences are SGHKS and YYEKEE (reference sequence). The junction had 7 bases not matched to a gene; V was cut back by 5 bases and J by 4 bases. The CDR3 DNA reads as TGTGCCAGCAGTTTACAACTAGCGGGGGGTTACAATGAGCAGTTCTTC. This sequence encodes CASSLQLAGGYNEQFF. The full variable domain, its missing parts supplied by reference TRBV5-5 and TRBJ2-1, is DAGVTQSPTHLIKTRGQQVTLRCSPISGHKSVSWYQQVLGQGPQFIFQYYEKEERGRGNFPDRFSARQFPNYSSELNVNALLLGDSALYLCASSLQLAGGYNEQFFGPGTRLTVL.

The chain couples TRBV6-4 to TRBJ2-5; 9 nucleotides agree with TRBD1. V shed 2 bases, J shed 4 bases, and the junction held 5 bases outside the gene matches. In germline, CDR1 is MRHNA, CDR2 SNTAGT. The CDR3 totals 15 residues. CDR3 sequence reads: CASSDTGTGRETQYF. Here the CDR3 DNA reads TGTGCCAGCAGTGACACTGGGACAGGGAGAGAGACCCAGTACTTC.

The sample holds many counts of this clonotype. J is TRBJ1-5 and V is TRBV5-6, with TRBD1 matching 10 bases. The V gene's germline CDR1 is SGHDT and CDR2 YYEEEE. With V trimmed by 2 bases and J by 5 bases, 1 base remained unmatched. This CDR3 comprises 14 residues. CDR3 protein: CASSLGTGDQPQHF. As DNA, the CDR3 is TGTGCCAGCAGCTTAGGGACAGGGGATCAGCCCCAGCATTTT.

The chain links TRBV20-1 to TRBJ2-1, with 12 bases fitting TRBD2. The V gene's germline CDR1 is DFQATT and CDR2 SNEGSKA (reference sequence). The V and J ends lost 4 bases and 2 bases, in that order; junction bases with no gene match: 3. The CDR3 covers 15 residues. Here the CDR3 DNA reads TGCAGTGCTAAGACTAGCGGGAGAACCTACAATGAGCAGTTCTTC. It yields the protein CSAKTSGRTYNEQFF.

A few counts support this clonotype. The chain joins TRBV7-2 to TRBJ2-1, with 11 bases aligning to TRBD2. CDR3 size: 16 residues. The trim removed 4 bases at V and 4 bases at J, leaving 6 bases unmatched. Germline V gene lookup returns CDR1 SGHTA and CDR2 FQGNSA. The CDR3 bases are TGTGCCAGCAGCTGGCTAGCGGGGGGATCATACAATGAGCAGTTCTTC. This translates into CASSWLAGGSYNEQFF.